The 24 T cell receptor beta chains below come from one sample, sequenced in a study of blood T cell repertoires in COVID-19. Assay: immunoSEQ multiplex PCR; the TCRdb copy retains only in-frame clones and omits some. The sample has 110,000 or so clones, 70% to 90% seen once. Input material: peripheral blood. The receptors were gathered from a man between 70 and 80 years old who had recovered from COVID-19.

The CDR3 sequence: CATSRDRRAWNTEAFF. The CDR3 DNA is TGTGCCACCAGCAGAGATAGGAGGGCCTGGAACACTGAAGCTTTCTTT. The chain is built from TRBV15 and TRBJ1-1, with D unclear. The CDR3 extends over 16 amino acids. Germline CDR1 and CDR2: LNHNV and YYDKDF (reference sequence). The V end was cut by 0 bases, the J end by 1 base, with 12 bases between.

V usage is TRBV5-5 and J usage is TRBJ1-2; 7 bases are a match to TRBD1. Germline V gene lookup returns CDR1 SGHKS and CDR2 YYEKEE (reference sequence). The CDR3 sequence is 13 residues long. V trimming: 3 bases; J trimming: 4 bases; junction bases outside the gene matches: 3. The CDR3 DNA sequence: TGTGCCAGCAGCTCGACAGGGTCCTATGGCTACACCTTC. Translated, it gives CASSSTGSYGYTF.

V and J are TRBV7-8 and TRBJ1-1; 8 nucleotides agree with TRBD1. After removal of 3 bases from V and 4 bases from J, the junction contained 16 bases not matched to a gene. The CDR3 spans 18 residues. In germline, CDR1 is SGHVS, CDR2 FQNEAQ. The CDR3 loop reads CASSFDPGQVIMGTEAFF. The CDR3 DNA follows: TGTGCCAGCAGCTTTGACCCGGGACAGGTTATTATGGGCACTGAAGCTTTCTTT.

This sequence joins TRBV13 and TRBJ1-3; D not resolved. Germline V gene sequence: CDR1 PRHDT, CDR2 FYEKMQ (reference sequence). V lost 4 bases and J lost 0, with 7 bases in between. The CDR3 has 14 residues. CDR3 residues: CASSSSSSGNTIYF. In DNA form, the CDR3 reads TGTGCCAGCAGCTCCTCGAGCTCTGGAAACACCATATATTTT.

The CDR3 here is CASSPPGDQPQHF. CDR3 DNA: TGTGCCAGCAGCCCCCCCGGGGATCAGCCCCAGCATTTT. The chain is built from TRBV12-3 or TRBV12-4 and TRBJ1-5; the D is unclear. V was clipped by 6 bases and J by 5 bases, with 11 bases between them. The CDR3 length is 13 residues.

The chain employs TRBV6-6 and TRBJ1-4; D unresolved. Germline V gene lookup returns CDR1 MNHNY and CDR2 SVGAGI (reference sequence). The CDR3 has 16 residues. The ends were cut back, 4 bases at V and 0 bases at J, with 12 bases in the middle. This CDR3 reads CASSFSPFPTNEKLFF. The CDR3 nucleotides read TGTGCCAGCAGTTTCTCCCCGTTCCCAACTAATGAAAAACTGTTTTTT.

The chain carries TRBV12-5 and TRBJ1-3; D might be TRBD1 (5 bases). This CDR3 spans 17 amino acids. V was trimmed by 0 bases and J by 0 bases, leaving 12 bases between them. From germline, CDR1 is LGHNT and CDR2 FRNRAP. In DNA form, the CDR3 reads TGTGCTAGTGGTTTGGTACTGGGGACTCTCTCTGGAAACACCATATATTTT. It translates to CASGLVLGTLSGNTIYF.

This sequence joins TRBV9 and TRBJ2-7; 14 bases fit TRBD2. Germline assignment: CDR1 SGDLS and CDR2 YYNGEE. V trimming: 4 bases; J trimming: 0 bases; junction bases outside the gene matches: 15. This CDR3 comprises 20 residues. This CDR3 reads CASSPDIRTSGGSRSYEQYF. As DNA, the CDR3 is TGTGCCAGCAGCCCCGACATCCGGACTAGCGGGGGGTCCCGCTCCTACGAGCAGTACTTC.

CDR3 DNA sequence: TGTGCCACCAGCAGAGAACGGAACTATGGCTACACCTTC. It is translated as CATSRERNYGYTF. J is TRBJ1-2 and V is TRBV15, with no clear D. Trimming removed 0 bases from V and 2 bases from J, with 4 bases in between. The CDR3 has 13 residues. CDR1 LNHNV and CDR2 YYDKDF come from the germline V gene (reference sequence).

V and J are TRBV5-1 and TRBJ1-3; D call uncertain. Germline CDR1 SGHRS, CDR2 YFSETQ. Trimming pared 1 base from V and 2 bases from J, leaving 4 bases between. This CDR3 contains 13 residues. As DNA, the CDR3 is TGCGCCAGCAGCTTGTCAGCTGGAAACACCATATATTTT. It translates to CASSLSAGNTIYF.

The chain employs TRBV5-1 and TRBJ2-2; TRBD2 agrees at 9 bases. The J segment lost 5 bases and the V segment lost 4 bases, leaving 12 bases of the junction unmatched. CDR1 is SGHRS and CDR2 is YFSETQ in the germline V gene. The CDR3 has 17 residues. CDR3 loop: CASSGGGAGGWTGELFF. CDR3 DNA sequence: TGCGCCAGCAGCGGCGGGGGAGCGGGAGGATGGACCGGGGAGCTGTTTTTT.

The CDR3 nucleotides are TGTGCCAGCAGTTTACGGACAGGCTCGGGTCAGCCCCAGCATTTT. Its translation is CASSLRTGSGQPQHF. V usage is TRBV28 and J usage is TRBJ1-5; 7 bases align to TRBD1. CDR1 and CDR2 from the germline V gene are MDHEN and SYDVKM. The CDR3 totals 15 residues. Trimming removed 2 bases from V and 6 bases from J; junction bases left unmatched: 7.

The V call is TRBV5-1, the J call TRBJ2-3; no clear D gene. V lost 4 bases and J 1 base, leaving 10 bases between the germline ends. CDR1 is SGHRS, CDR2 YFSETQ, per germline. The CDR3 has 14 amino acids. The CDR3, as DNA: TGCGCCAGCAGCGGTGGTCCGGGCACAGATACGCAGTATTTT. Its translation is CASSGGPGTDTQYF.

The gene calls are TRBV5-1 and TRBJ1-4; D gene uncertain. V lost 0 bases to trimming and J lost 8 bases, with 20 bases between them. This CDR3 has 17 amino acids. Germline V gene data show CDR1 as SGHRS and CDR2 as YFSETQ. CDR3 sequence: CASSLGSAAYRMEKLFF. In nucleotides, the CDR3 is TGCGCCAGCAGCTTGGGCTCCGCGGCTTACCGAATGGAAAAACTGTTTTTT. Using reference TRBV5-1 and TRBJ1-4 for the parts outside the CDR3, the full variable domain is KAGVTQTPRYLIKTRGQQVTLSCSPISGHRSVSWYQQTPGQGLQFLFEYFSETQRNKGNFPGRFSGRQFSNSRSEMNVSTLELGDSALYLCASSLGSAAYRMEKLFFGSGTQLSVL.

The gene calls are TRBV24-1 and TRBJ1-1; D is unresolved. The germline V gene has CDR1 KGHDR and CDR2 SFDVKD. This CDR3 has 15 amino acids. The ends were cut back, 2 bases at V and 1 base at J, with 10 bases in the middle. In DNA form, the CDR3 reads TGTGCCACCAGTGATTCCCGTAGAGGGAACACTGAAGCTTTCTTT. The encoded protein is CATSDSRRGNTEAFF.

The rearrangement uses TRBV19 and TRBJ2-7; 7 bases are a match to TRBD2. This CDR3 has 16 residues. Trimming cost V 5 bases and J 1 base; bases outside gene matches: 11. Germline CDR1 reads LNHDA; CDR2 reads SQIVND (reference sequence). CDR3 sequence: CASSPLSGIRSYEQYF. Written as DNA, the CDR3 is TGTGCCAGTAGTCCCCTAAGCGGGATAAGGTCCTACGAGCAGTACTTC.

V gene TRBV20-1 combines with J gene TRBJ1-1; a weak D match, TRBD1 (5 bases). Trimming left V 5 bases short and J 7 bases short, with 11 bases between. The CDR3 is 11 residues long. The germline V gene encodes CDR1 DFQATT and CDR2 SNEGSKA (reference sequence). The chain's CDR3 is CSASGDGEAFF. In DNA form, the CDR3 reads TGCAGTGCTTCGGGGGACGGTGAAGCTTTCTTT.

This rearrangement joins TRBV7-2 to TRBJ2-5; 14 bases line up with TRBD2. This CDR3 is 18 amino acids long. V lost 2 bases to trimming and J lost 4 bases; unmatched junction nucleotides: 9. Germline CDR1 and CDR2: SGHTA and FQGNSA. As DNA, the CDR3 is TGTGCCAGCAGCTTATCTCGGCGGACTAGCGGGAGGCGAGAGACCCAGTACTTC. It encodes CASSLSRRTSGRRETQYF.

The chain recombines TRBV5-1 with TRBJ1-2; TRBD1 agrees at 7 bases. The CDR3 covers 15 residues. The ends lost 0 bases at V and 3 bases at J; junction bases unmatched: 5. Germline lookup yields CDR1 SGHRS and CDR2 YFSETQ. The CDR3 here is CASSLAGTDYYGYTF. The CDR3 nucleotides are TGCGCCAGCAGCTTGGCCGGGACAGACTACTATGGCTACACCTTC.

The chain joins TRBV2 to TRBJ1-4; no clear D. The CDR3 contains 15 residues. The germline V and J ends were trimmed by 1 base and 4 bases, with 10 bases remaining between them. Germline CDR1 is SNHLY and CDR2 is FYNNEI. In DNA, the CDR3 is TGTGCCAGCAGTGAAGGAGGAGGAGATAATGAAAAACTGTTTTTT. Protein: CASSEGGGDNEKLFF.

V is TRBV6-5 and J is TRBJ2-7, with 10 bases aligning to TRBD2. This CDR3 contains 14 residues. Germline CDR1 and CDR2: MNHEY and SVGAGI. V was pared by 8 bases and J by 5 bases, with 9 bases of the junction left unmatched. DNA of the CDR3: TGTGCCAGCTTTTCGGGACTAGCGTTCCACGAGCAGTACTTC. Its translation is CASFSGLAFHEQYF.

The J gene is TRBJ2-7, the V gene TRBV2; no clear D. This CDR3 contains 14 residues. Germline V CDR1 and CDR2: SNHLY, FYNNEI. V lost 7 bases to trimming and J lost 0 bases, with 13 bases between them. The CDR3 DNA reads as TGTGCCAGCACATTTACGCCGAGCTCCTACGAGCAGTACTTC. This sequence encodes CASTFTPSSYEQYF.

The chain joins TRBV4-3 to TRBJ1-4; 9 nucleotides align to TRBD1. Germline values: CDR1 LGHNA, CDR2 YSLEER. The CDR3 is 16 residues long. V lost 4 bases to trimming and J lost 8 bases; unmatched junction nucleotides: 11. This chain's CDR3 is CASSRATGQGWEKLFF. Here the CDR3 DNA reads TGCGCCAGCAGCCGGGCGACCGGACAGGGGTGGGAAAAACTGTTTTTT.

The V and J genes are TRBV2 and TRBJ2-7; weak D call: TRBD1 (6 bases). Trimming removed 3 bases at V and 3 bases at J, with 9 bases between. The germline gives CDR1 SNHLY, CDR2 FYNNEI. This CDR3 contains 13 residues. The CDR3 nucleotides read TGTGCCAGCAGTGACAGGACAGTCTACGAGCAGTACTTC. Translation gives CASSDRTVYEQYF. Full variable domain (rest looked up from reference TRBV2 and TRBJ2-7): EPEVTQTPSHQVTQMGQEVILRCVPISNHLYFYWYRQILGQKVEFLVSFYNNEISEKSEIFDDQFSVERPDGSNFTLKIRSTKLEDSAMYFCASSDRTVYEQYFGPGTRLTVT.